This T cell receptor (beta chain) derives from a study of CD8 T cells in Susac syndrome (dated by TCRdb to between 2018 and 2021). Turning to the overall study: The study used repertoire sequencing to test whether antigen drove CD8+ T cell activation and differentiation in Susac syndrome. General conclusions and limits of the study: The TCR sequencing and HLA analysis was acknowledged to have included a relatively small number of individuals.

Of note for this clonotype: Its antigen remains unidentified. No per-base quality is available; no much larger clone lies one base away.

High-throughput TCR beta sequencing profiled peripheral blood CD8+ and CD4+ T cells from healthy donors, Susac syndrome patients and multiple sclerosis patients. The healthy donors served as controls matched for age and sex. CD8+ TEMRA cells were enriched by FACS, while bulk CD8+ and CD4+ T cells were purified by magnetic negative isolation. Blood was drawn into EDTA tubes, processed within 24 hours, and PBMCs were isolated by density gradient centrifugation. PBMCs destined for TCR sequencing were cryopreserved in liquid nitrogen and later thawed in a 37 °C water bath. Purity of sorted or isolated CD4+, CD8+ and CD8+ TEMRA cells was at least 90%. RNA was extracted with the RNeasy kit and roughly 0.45 to 1 ug was reverse transcribed using random hexamers. TCR beta CDR3 regions were amplified with the immunoSEQ multiplex PCR assay covering 54 Vbeta and 13 Jbeta segments. PCR amplification bias was corrected by using a synthetic template baseline for primer optimization and computational correction. The paper's data handling went like this. Reads were annotated to V, D and J genes per IMGT and analyzed with immunoSEQ Analyzer, keeping only productive sequences. Clonality was computed as one minus Shannon entropy normalized by log2 of the number of productive unique sequences. For each patient and control, public and private clones were evaluated among the 100 most prevalent clones. Clones were defined as Susac-specific if absent from the healthy and MS cohorts, from some 1,000 published viral clones and from other ImmuneACCESS disease sequences. In TCRdb, the public reads were trimmed at Q25 with fastp and aligned with MiXCR, with productive beta chains retained. Identical CDR3 proteins give one entry, which carries the most common genes and DNA. It is TCRdb's table, rather than the study itself, that gives the V and J calls and clone size. In all, the sample holds 100,000 to 150,000 distinct CDR3 sequences, and more than 90% of those were seen once. The ten largest account for roughly 0.087% of the sample.

Material for sequencing was CD4+ T cells from PBMCs. The origin of this receptor is a human donor in good health.

The CDR3 protein: CASSYSLQETQYF. Here is the DNA: TGTGCCAGCAGTTATAGCCTTCAAGAGACCCAGTACTTC. The V and J genes are TRBV2 and TRBJ2-5; the D gene lacks a confident call. Deletion took 5 bases off V and 2 bases off J, with a span of 9 bases between the germline ends. CDR1 and CDR2 are read off the germline V gene as SNHLY and FYNNEI. From the cysteine through the phenylalanine, the CDR3 covers 13 amino acids. Only the CDR3 DNA is retained, 39 bases long and in frame from the first base.